This TCR beta chain was captured in a study of breast tumors, draining lymph nodes, adjacent tissues (dated by TCRdb to about 2016). In terms of the full investigation: TCR beta repertoires were compared across tumor, adjacent nontumor tissue and axillary lymph nodes obtained from breast cancer patients. In human breast cancer, the study set out to assess how tumor, surrounding tissue and draining lymph node repertoires relate to one another and whether T cells might be exchanged between them. Paper-wide results and their limitations: Tumor and nontumor tissue repertoires were significantly more similar in luminal-like than in basal-like breast cancer. T-cell repertoire diversity in tumors was found to be lower than in lymph nodes but higher than in nontumor tissue, and preferential V and J gene usage was observed. The study presented the conclusion that tumor T cells originate in lymph nodes as consistent with a hypothesis, not as something directly demonstrated. The data were judged consistent with most tumor T cells deriving from the lymph node and then expanding within tumor tissue.

The axillary draining lymph nodes of breast cancer patients were the source of the lymph node samples. At least ten counts were recorded for this clonotype. Its antigen target is currently unknown. No base quality information exists; no much larger clone differs at one position. Instrument used: Illumina HiSeq 2000. Multiplex PCR amplification was used to build the TCR beta chain libraries. High-throughput sequencing was used to analyze the amplified TCR beta chain products. TCRdb passed the public sequencing reads through fastp at Q25 and MiXCR, retaining productive beta sequences. Rows are unified per CDR3 protein, each entry keeping the most common DNA and genes. The sample table records fewer than 300,000 distinct CDR3 sequences; 32% of these occur just once. About 1.4% of the sample goes to the ten largest clones. The TCR was taken from a female donor with breast cancer. Some clones in this sample may be carry-over from other donors' samples. The sequenced sample consisted of axillary lymph node tissue.

The CDR3 reads CATRGRAGPSYNEQFF. At the DNA level, the sequence is TGTGCCACCAGAGGACGGGCGGGGCCTTCCTACAATGAGCAGTTCTTC. The chain is encoded by TRBV24-1 joined to TRBJ2-1; a tentative D match to TRBD2 spans 6 bases. Taken from the germline V gene, the CDR1 and CDR2 loops are KGHDR and SFDVKD. V loses 7 bases of germline sequence and J loses 1 base, and the interval between the two ends is 16 bases. Including the terminal cysteine and phenylalanine, the CDR3 comprises 16 residues. The DNA shown is the 48-base CDR3, in frame from base 1.